Sequencing of this T cell receptor (beta chain) was carried out in a study of T cell repertoires in cytomegalovirus infection. Background on the study: It was the public TCR beta signatures that indicated both CMV infection and matching HLA type. Points from the study as a whole: Using cumulative public TCR beta family frequency, the authors identified those who carried CMV together with the relevant HLA. HLA-C-restricted CMV clonotypes gave the most frequent clonotype in two of eight donors.

As concerns this clonotype: The antigen is not known.

One entry per CDR3 protein, called by TCRdb with MiXCR from the reads. The sample carries about 130,000 distinct CDR3 sequences, more than 20% recorded once. The origin of this receptor is a human donor in good health (CMV status not recorded). Some clones in this sample may be carry-over from other donors' samples. Sequencing was carried out using PBMCs, sequenced either directly or after in vitro stimulation (not recorded which).

The CDR3 DNA reads as TGCGCCAGCAGTCCCGACAGGGGCACGTACTACGAGCAGTACTTC. It translates to CASSPDRGTYYEQYF. The chain links TRBV5-1 to TRBJ2-7; 8 bases fit TRBD1. The CDR3 runs to 15 residues. The junction had 10 bases not matched to a gene; V was cut back by 5 bases and J by 3 bases. Germline V gives CDR1 SGHRS, CDR2 YFSETQ.